The 9 T cell receptor beta chains reported below all come from one sample, sequenced in a study of blood T cell repertoires in COVID-19. Sequencing was performed with immunoSEQ multiplex PCR; in TCRdb, only in-frame clones are kept and a portion is missing. The sample contains around 280,000 clones, around 84% of which appear only once. Sequenced input: peripheral blood. The receptors shown here come from a man aged 70 or older with acute or convalescent COVID-19.

This chain links TRBV21-1 with TRBJ1-4; the DNA was not used to check the table's D call, TRBD1. TRBV21-1 is a listed pseudogene. The CDR3 covers 15 residues. CDR3 DNA: TGTGCCAGCAGCAAAGTTTGGCCAACTAATGAAAAACTGTTTTTT. As protein: CASSKVWPTNEKLFF.

This clone was picked up a small number of times. J is TRBJ2-7 and V is TRBV30; 8 bases fit TRBD1. There are 13 residues in the CDR3. The germline V gene has CDR1 GTSNPN and CDR2 SVGIG (reference sequence). Trimming at V came to 2 bases and at J to 5 bases, leaving 5 bases not matched to a gene. CDR3 bases: TGTGCCTGGAGTTTAAACAGGGGGAACGAGCAGTACTTC. Protein: CAWSLNRGNEQYF. Supplemented by reference TRBV30 and TRBJ2-7, the full variable domain reads SQTIHQWPATLVQPVGSPLSLECTVEGTSNPNLYWYRQAAGRGLQLLFYSVGIGQISSEVPQNLSASRPQDRQFILSSKKLLLSDSGFYLCAWSLNRGNEQYFGPGTRLTVT.

Of note for this clone: The sample has other DNA sequences that encode this CDR3 too. V is TRBV9 and J is TRBJ2-7; 10 nucleotides agree with TRBD1. The ends lost 2 bases at V and 4 bases at J; junction bases unmatched: 3. The CDR3 is made up of 14 amino acids. Germline CDR1 reads SGDLS; CDR2 reads YYNGEE. CDR3 sequence: CASSVGQGIYEQYF. In nucleotides, the CDR3 is TGTGCCAGCAGCGTGGGACAGGGGATTTACGAGCAGTACTTC.

V usage is TRBV28 and J usage is TRBJ2-1, with TRBD2 identical over 10 bases. The CDR3 is 14 amino acids. V dropped 6 bases and J dropped 4; count of bases not matched to a gene: 3. Per germline, CDR1 MDHEN and CDR2 SYDVKM. CDR3 in amino acids: CASRVAGGYNEQFF. CDR3 bases: TGTGCCAGCAGGGTAGCGGGAGGTTACAATGAGCAGTTCTTC.

This sequence joins TRBV24-1 and TRBJ1-5; 7 bases are shared with TRBD1. The CDR3 consists of 15 residues. Germline CDR1 is KGHDR and CDR2 is SFDVKD. J lost 3 bases, V lost 7 bases, and 8 bases had no gene match. The DNA of the CDR3 is TGTGCCACCAGCCACGCGACAGGGTACAATCAGCCCCAGCATTTT. Protein product: CATSHATGYNQPQHF.

V is TRBV28 and J is TRBJ1-3, with 9 bases fitting TRBD1. The CDR3 loop spans 16 amino acids. In germline, CDR1 is MDHEN, CDR2 SYDVKM. V shed 8 bases, J shed 4 bases, and the junction held 12 bases outside the gene matches. CDR3 protein: CASGALQGANGNTIYF. CDR3 coding DNA: TGTGCCAGCGGCGCTTTACAGGGGGCGAACGGAAACACCATATATTTT.

This clone has a handful of counts. This specimen includes other DNA sequences encoding the same CDR3. The chain has TRBV29-1 and TRBJ1-2, with D maybe TRBD1 (6 bases). Trimming left V 6 bases short and J 2 bases short, with 7 bases between. Germline CDR1 SQVTM, CDR2 ANQGSEA. The CDR3 loop spans 11 amino acids. The CDR3 here is CSVGQNYGYTF. The CDR3 DNA follows: TGCAGCGTAGGACAGAACTATGGCTACACCTTC.

V gene TRBV6-5 combines with J gene TRBJ2-1, with D possibly being TRBD2 (6 bases). CDR1 MNHEY and CDR2 SVGAGI come from the germline V gene. V shed 10 bases and J shed 0 bases, with 13 bases lying between them. There are 14 residues in the CDR3. The CDR3 loop reads CATSPGGSYNEQFF. DNA for the CDR3: TGTGCCACCTCCCCCGGGGGCTCCTACAATGAGCAGTTCTTC.

The chain couples TRBV6-1 to TRBJ1-1, with D tentatively TRBD1 (6 bases). Deletions cut 5 bases from V and 4 bases from J, with 11 bases between. CDR1 is MNHNS, CDR2 SASEGT, per germline. CDR3 length: 13 amino acids. Here the CDR3 reads CASSSDRRTEAFF. For the CDR3, the DNA is TGTGCCAGCAGTTCAGACAGGCGCACTGAAGCTTTCTTT.